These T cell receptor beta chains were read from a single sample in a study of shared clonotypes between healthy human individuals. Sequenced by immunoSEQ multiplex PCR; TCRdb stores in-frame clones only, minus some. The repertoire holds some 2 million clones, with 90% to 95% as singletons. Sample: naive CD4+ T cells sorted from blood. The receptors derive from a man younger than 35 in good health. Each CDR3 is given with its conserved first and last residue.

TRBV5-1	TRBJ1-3	CASSLVGQISGNTIYF
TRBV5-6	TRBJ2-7	CASSWGQGSYEQYF
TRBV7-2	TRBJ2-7	CASSLVGLAGPYEQYF
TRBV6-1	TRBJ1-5	CASRADLQQGQPQHF
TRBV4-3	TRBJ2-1	CASSQRSRDRGLSPSNEQFF
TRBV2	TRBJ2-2	CASSDGGAGTGELFF
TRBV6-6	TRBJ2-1	CASSPETGNRAEQFF
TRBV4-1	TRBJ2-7	CASSQTGQGPPSSYEQYF
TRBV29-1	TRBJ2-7	CSVGGTVYEQYF
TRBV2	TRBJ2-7	CASRQRGYSYEQYF
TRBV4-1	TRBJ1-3	CASSQRQGGLYSGNTIYF
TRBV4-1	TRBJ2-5	CASSQDPATTVGETQYF
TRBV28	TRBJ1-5	CASSDRTGPFNQPQHF
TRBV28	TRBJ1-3	CASSLAGQGPSGNTIYF
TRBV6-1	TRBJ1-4	CASRDLTGVVEKLFF
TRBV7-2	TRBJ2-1	CASSLAGYAYNEQFF
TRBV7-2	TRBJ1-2	CASSLAPQGRGYTF
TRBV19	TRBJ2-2	CASSTDTNTGELFF
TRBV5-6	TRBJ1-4	CASSNWGFPNEKLFF
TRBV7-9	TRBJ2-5	CASSLGGYQETQYF
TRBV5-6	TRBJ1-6	CASSLRRGNYNSPLHF
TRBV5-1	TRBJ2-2	CASSWGQFYTGELFF
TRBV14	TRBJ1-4	CASSQEYGEKLFF
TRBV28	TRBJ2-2	CASSRLAGDAANTGELFF
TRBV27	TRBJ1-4	CASSLLGVQEKLFF
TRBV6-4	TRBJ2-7	CASSNSYEQYF
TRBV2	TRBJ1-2	CASSARKEGGGYTF
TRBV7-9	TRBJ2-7	CASSLARPGVPEQYF
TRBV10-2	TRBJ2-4	CASSEFGRAKNIQYF
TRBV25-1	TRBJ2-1	CASSAGLEQFF
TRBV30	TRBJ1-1	CAYTLRGEAFF
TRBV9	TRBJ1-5	CASSLGQINQPQHF
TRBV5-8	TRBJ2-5	CASSLYAGQETQYF
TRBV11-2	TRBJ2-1	CASSQTGTGLYNEQFF
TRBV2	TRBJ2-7	CASSAVAGEEEQYF
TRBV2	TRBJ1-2	CASSVRRGYGYTF
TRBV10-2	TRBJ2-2	CASLGTSGNTGELFF
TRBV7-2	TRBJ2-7	CASSLGTSASYEQYF
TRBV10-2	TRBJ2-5	CASRGTSGVAQYF
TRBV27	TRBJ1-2	CASSSRQNYGYTF
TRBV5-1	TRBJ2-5	CASSEWTPRQETQYF
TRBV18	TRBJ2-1	CASSPNEGGNEQFF
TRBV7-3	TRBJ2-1	CASSLTANEQFF
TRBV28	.	CATSSPGSSYEQYF
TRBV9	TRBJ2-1	CASSVATLDWNEQFF
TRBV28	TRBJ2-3	CASSSETRSTDTQYF
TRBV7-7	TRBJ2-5	CASSNRQGAQETQYF
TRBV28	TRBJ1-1	CASSLGGTRAEAFF
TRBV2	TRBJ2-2	CASSEQYTGELFF
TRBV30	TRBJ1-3	CAGTRGGTGNTIYF
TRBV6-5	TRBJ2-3	CASSYWGLALTDTQYF
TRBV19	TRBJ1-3	CASTTTGAGNTIYF
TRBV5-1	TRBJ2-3	CASKMDQIRSTDTQYF